The 9 T cell receptor beta chains below were found in one sample sequenced in a study of T cells in localized non-small cell lung cancer. Here immunoSEQ multiplex PCR was the method, and the copy in TCRdb shows in-frame clones only, minus some. Seen here are about 21,000 clones, over 65% observed once, and the top ten hold approximately 15%. The material sequenced was PBMCs, taken before any cancer treatment. The receptor set was obtained from a woman aged 40-70 years with stage II squamous cell lung carcinoma.

This clone showed up just a few times. V gene TRBV18 combines with J gene TRBJ1-1, with 8 bases aligning to TRBD1. The CDR3 totals 13 residues. The V segment lost 6 bases and the J segment 4 bases; nucleotides outside the gene matches: 4. The germline V gene encodes CDR1 KGHSH and CDR2 LQKENI. The CDR3 nucleotides are TGTGCCAGCTCCCTCAGGGGGCTCACTGAAGCTTTCTTT. Encoded protein: CASSLRGLTEAFF. Filled out from reference TRBV18 and TRBJ1-1, the complete variable domain reads NAGVMQNPRHLVRRRGQEARLRCSPMKGHSHVYWYRQLPEEGLKFMVYLQKENIIDESGMPKERFSAEFPKEGPSILRIQQVVRGDSAAYFCASSLRGLTEAFFGQGTRLTVV.

The CDR3 reads CASSAGTSNTEAFF. For the CDR3, the DNA is TGTGCCAGCAGTGCCGGGACATCGAACACTGAAGCTTTCTTT. The V and J genes are TRBV6-4 and TRBJ1-1; a weak D match, TRBD1 (6 bases). The CDR3 length is 14 residues. Trimming shortened V by 4 bases and J by 1 base, and 10 bases separated the two germline ends. CDR1 and CDR2 from the germline V gene are MRHNA and SNTAGT.

This rearrangement joins TRBV4-3 to TRBJ2-4; 7 positions match TRBD2. The V segment lost 4 bases and the J segment 3 bases; nucleotides outside the gene matches: 6. Per germline, CDR1 LGHNA and CDR2 YSLEER. The CDR3 covers 15 residues. The CDR3, as DNA: TGCGCCAGCAGCCCGACCGGGGAGGGCAAAAACATTCAGTACTTC. Protein sequence: CASSPTGEGKNIQYF.

This chain uses TRBV12-5 with TRBJ2-6, with no clear D. The V gene lost 3 bases and the J gene lost 0 bases, with 6 bases spanning the gap. Germline assignment: CDR1 LGHNT and CDR2 FRNRAP. The CDR3 loop spans 15 amino acids. The CDR3 loop is CASGFILSGANVLTF. CDR3 sequence (DNA): TGTGCTAGTGGTTTCATCCTCTCTGGGGCCAACGTCCTGACTTTC.

This chain connects TRBV5-1 to TRBJ2-2; D may match TRBD1 or TRBD2 (5 bases each). The CDR3 runs to 15 residues. The ends were cut back, 0 bases at V and 3 bases at J, with 9 bases in the middle. Germline lookup yields CDR1 SGHRS and CDR2 YFSETQ. The CDR3, as DNA: TGCGCCAGCAGCTTGGAGGGGAGTTACACCGGGGAGCTGTTTTTT. It translates to CASSLEGSYTGELFF. Looking up the rest from reference TRBV5-1 and TRBJ2-2 gives the full variable domain: KAGVTQTPRYLIKTRGQQVTLSCSPISGHRSVSWYQQTPGQGLQFLFEYFSETQRNKGNFPGRFSGRQFSNSRSEMNVSTLELGDSALYLCASSLEGSYTGELFFGEGSRLTVL.

This sequence joins TRBV5-1 and TRBJ1-1; D is perhaps TRBD1 (6 bases). CDR1 and CDR2 from the germline V gene are SGHRS and YFSETQ. The V gene lost 0 bases and the J gene lost 1 base, with 7 bases spanning the gap. The CDR3 is 14 residues long. CDR3 protein: CASSLEGENTEAFF. As DNA, the CDR3 is TGCGCCAGCAGCTTGGAGGGGGAGAACACTGAAGCTTTCTTT.

The CDR3 spells CASSVGAGAYNEQFF. The CDR3 nucleotides are TGTGCCAGCAGCGTAGGGGCAGGGGCTTACAATGAGCAGTTCTTC. The V gene is TRBV9, the J gene TRBJ2-1, with TRBD1 as a possible D gene (6 bases). V lost 0 bases and J lost 4, with 11 bases in between. CDR1 and CDR2 from the germline V gene are SGDLS and YYNGEE. The CDR3 is 15 residues long.

The CDR3 sequence is CASSLNRGARGEQFF. The CDR3 DNA follows: TGTGCCAGTAGCCTGAACAGGGGTGCGCGTGGTGAGCAGTTCTTC. The J gene is TRBJ2-1, the V gene TRBV19; TRBD1 matches 7 bases. Germline assignment: CDR1 LNHDA and CDR2 SQIVND (reference sequence). This CDR3 has 15 residues. J gave up 9 bases and V 6 bases, and 14 bases lay outside the gene matches.

The genes are TRBV9 and TRBJ1-1, with D possibly matching TRBD1 (5 bases). The CDR3 length is 18 residues. Germline loops: CDR1 SGDLS, CDR2 YYNGEE. Trimming shortened V by 8 bases and J by 7 bases, and 33 bases separated the two germline ends. CDR3 amino acids: CARRESRGARQLPFEAFF. The CDR3 nucleotides are TGTGCCAGAAGGGAATCGAGAGGGGCCCGCCAGTTGCCCTTTGAAGCTTTCTTT. The whole variable domain, remainder taken from reference TRBV9 and TRBJ1-1, is DSGVTQTPKHLITATGQRVTLRCSPRSGDLSVYWYQQSLDQGLQFLIQYYNGEERAKGNILERFSAQQFPDLHSELNLSSLELGDSALYFCARRESRGARQLPFEAFFGQGTRLTVV.